These 32 T cell receptor beta chains originate from one sample sequenced in a study of PD-1 blockade in classical Hodgkin lymphoma. Time point: cycle 4 day 1 (C4D1), after more than five weeks of nivolumab. Patients all relapsed after autologous stem cell transplantation, and there was variation in brentuximab vedotin exposure. Assay used: immunoSEQ multiplex PCR; TCRdb lists only in-frame clones, some missing. Found here are 80,000 to 100,000 clones, 90% to 95% of them singletons; the top ten hold roughly 2%. The starting material was peripheral blood mononuclear cells (PBMCs), obtained before the fourth cycle of nivolumab. These receptors all stem from a human donor with classical Hodgkin lymphoma.

This sequence joins TRBV9 and TRBJ2-5; D might be TRBD2 (5 bases). CDR1 and CDR2 from the germline V gene are SGDLS and YYNGEE. This CDR3 spans 16 amino acids. The ends were cut back, 0 bases at V and 5 bases at J, with 17 bases in the middle. CDR3 in amino acids: CASSVELGLELETQYF. In DNA form, the CDR3 reads TGTGCCAGCAGCGTAGAACTAGGGTTAGAGCTGGAGACCCAGTACTTC.

This clone has only one observation. The DNA of the CDR3 is TGCAGCGAAACTTCACAGGGTCGGAATGAGCAGTTCTTC. Translated, it gives CSETSQGRNEQFF. The chain recombines TRBV29-1 with TRBJ2-1; a possible D gene is TRBD1 (6 bases). V lost 7 bases to trimming and J lost 7 bases, with 17 bases between them. This CDR3 has 13 amino acids. In germline, CDR1 is SQVTM, CDR2 ANQGSEA.

The chain uses TRBV30 and TRBJ1-5, with TRBD1 as a possible D gene (5 bases). Between the trimmed V and J ends, which lost 1 base and 3 bases, there was a span of 7 bases. The CDR3 has 13 amino acids. CDR1 and CDR2 (germline): GTSNPN, SVGIG (reference sequence). CDR3 protein: CAWSGGDNQPQHF. The CDR3 DNA reads TGTGCCTGGAGTGGGGGCGACAATCAGCCCCAGCATTTT.

The chain is built from TRBV15 and TRBJ1-1; D unresolved. The CDR3 is 16 amino acids. V was pared by 1 base and J by 0 bases, with 12 bases between. Germline CDR1 and CDR2: LNHNV and YYDKDF (reference sequence). The CDR3: CATSRVPGFMNTEAFF. In DNA form, the CDR3 reads TGTGCCACCAGCAGAGTTCCGGGGTTCATGAACACTGAAGCTTTCTTT.

CDR3 sequence: CASSSPDRGLEQYF. The CDR3 DNA is TGTGCCAGCAGCAGCCCCGACAGGGGGCTCGAGCAGTACTTC. The J gene is TRBJ2-7, the V gene TRBV6-6; 10 bases align to TRBD1. Per the germline V gene, CDR1 is MNHNY and CDR2 is SVGAGI (reference sequence). The junction had 8 bases not matched to a gene; V was cut back by 6 bases and J by 6 bases. CDR3 length: 14 amino acids.

The rearrangement links TRBV30 to TRBJ2-2; D is unresolved. Per germline, CDR1 GTSNPN and CDR2 SVGIG (reference sequence). V dropped 1 base and J dropped 5 bases, with 11 bases sitting between them. The CDR3 consists of 14 residues. The CDR3 DNA sequence: TGTGCCTGGAGTGGCGACTGGAGAACCGGGGAGCTGTTTTTT. It yields the protein CAWSGDWRTGELFF.

This clone was recorded once. The chain links TRBV7-2 to TRBJ2-1; D is possibly TRBD1 (6 bases). The V gene's germline CDR1 is SGHTA and CDR2 FQGNSA. V lost 1 base and J 9 bases, leaving 13 bases between the germline ends. The CDR3 runs 14 residues. CDR3 DNA: TGTGCCAGCAGCTTAGAACAGGGCCAAACTGAGCAGTTCTTC. This translates into CASSLEQGQTEQFF.

Here the CDR3 reads CTSSQGNRGAEYPNYGYTF. The CDR3 DNA reads TGCACCAGCAGCCAAGGAAATCGGGGGGCAGAGTACCCTAACTATGGCTACACCTTC. The rearrangement links TRBV1 to TRBJ1-2. TRBV1 is annotated as a pseudogene. This CDR3 comprises 19 residues.

The chain joins TRBV6-7 to TRBJ1-2; D ambiguous. TRBV6-7 counts as an open reading frame of uncertain function. The CDR3 sequence is 14 residues long. V was shortened by 7 bases and J by 2 bases, with 14 bases between the two germline ends. In nucleotides, the CDR3 is TGTGCCAGCACCAACAGCCTCAAGAACTATGGCTACACCTTC. This sequence encodes CASTNSLKNYGYTF.

The CDR3 DNA is TGTGCCAGTAGTAACCAGGGGGCAGGCGCCGGGGAGCTGTTTTTT. Its translation: CASSNQGAGAGELFF. The chain is built from TRBV19 and TRBJ2-2, with 8 bases matching TRBD1. J gave up 6 bases and V 4 bases, and 7 bases lay outside the gene matches. CDR1 and CDR2 from the germline V gene are LNHDA and SQIVND (reference sequence). The CDR3 sequence is 15 residues long.

This clone came up once. CDR3 sequence reads: CASSPQRNTIYF. The CDR3 nucleotides read TGTGCCAGCAGCCCACAGCGAAACACCATATATTTT. The chain links TRBV11-2 to TRBJ1-3; D gene uncertain. The CDR3 has 12 amino acids. Germline V gene sequence: CDR1 SGHAT, CDR2 FQNNGV. V was cut by 5 bases and J by 5 bases, with 7 bases left in between.

This clone showed up just a few times. The J gene is TRBJ1-2, the V gene TRBV2; 9 bases are a match to TRBD1. The germline V gene has CDR1 SNHLY and CDR2 FYNNEI. The trim removed 9 bases at V and 7 bases at J, leaving 12 bases unmatched. CDR3 length equals 14 residues. CDR3 sequence: CARTHGGTGSGYTF. The CDR3 DNA is TGTGCCAGAACCCATGGGGGGACAGGGTCTGGCTACACCTTC.

The chain links TRBV19 to TRBJ1-5; a weak D match, TRBD1 (5 bases). In germline, CDR1 is LNHDA, CDR2 SQIVND (reference sequence). CDR3 length: 15 amino acids. V was pared by 3 bases and J by 3 bases, with 12 bases between. The CDR3 DNA reads as TGTGCCAGTAGTATTTCCGGGGGGGACAATCAGCCCCAGCATTTT. It translates to CASSISGGDNQPQHF.

This chain joins TRBV18 and TRBJ2-2; TRBD1 might be the D (6 bases). Per the germline V gene, CDR1 is KGHSH and CDR2 is LQKENI. This CDR3 has 17 amino acids. Trimming took off 2 bases at V and 3 bases at J, with 16 bases between the two ends. CDR3 protein: CASSPISGAGDTGELFF. For the CDR3, the DNA is TGTGCCAGCTCACCAATCTCAGGGGCCGGTGACACCGGGGAGCTGTTTTTT. Complete variable domain (other parts from reference TRBV18 and TRBJ2-2): NAGVMQNPRHLVRRRGQEARLRCSPMKGHSHVYWYRQLPEEGLKFMVYLQKENIIDESGMPKERFSAEFPKEGPSILRIQQVVRGDSAAYFCASSPISGAGDTGELFFGEGSRLTVL.

The rearrangement links TRBV6-1 to TRBJ1-5, with TRBD1 matching 7 bases. Germline lookup yields CDR1 MNHNS and CDR2 SASEGT. J gave up 4 bases and V 4 bases, and 7 bases lay outside the gene matches. CDR3 size: 15 residues. CDR3 nucleotide sequence: TGTGCCAGCAGTGCCGGTAGGGGGCCTAATCAGCCCCAGCATTTT. Its translation: CASSAGRGPNQPQHF.

The chain joins TRBV11-2 to TRBJ2-3; perhaps TRBD2 as D (5 bases). There are 14 residues in the CDR3. In germline, CDR1 is SGHAT, CDR2 FQNNGV. Trimming cost V 10 bases and J 0 bases, with 14 bases left between them. The CDR3 protein is CATEGPRSTDTQYF. CDR3 coding DNA: TGTGCCACTGAGGGCCCGCGAAGCACAGATACGCAGTATTTT.

This rearrangement joins TRBV10-1 to TRBJ2-1; TRBD1 matches at 7 bases. The germline gives CDR1 WNHNN, CDR2 SYGVQD (reference sequence). V lost 6 bases to trimming and J lost 2 bases; unmatched junction nucleotides: 7. This CDR3 spans 15 amino acids. The chain's CDR3 is CASSSGGWPYNEQFF. The CDR3 nucleotides read TGCGCCAGCAGCTCAGGGGGATGGCCCTACAATGAGCAGTTCTTC.

This clone has only a few counts. The V and J genes are TRBV9 and TRBJ1-1, with unresolved D. CDR3 size: 10 residues. In germline, CDR1 is SGDLS, CDR2 YYNGEE. The germline V and J ends were trimmed by 3 bases and 8 bases, with 5 bases remaining between them. CDR3 amino acids: CASSGREAFF. CDR3 nucleotides: TGTGCCAGCAGCGGCAGGGAAGCTTTCTTT.

CDR3 amino acids: CASRPWTGTTRSNQPQHF. CDR3 coding DNA: TGTGCCAGTAGACCTTGGACAGGGACAACCCGGTCCAATCAGCCCCAGCATTTT. V gene TRBV19 combines with J gene TRBJ1-5; 8 bases agree with TRBD1. In germline, CDR1 is LNHDA, CDR2 SQIVND (reference sequence). With V trimmed by 6 bases and J by 3 bases, 16 bases remained unmatched. This CDR3 has 18 residues. The entire variable domain, with the rest obtained from reference TRBV19 and TRBJ1-5, is as follows: DGGITQSPKYLFRKEGQNVTLSCEQNLNHDAMYWYRQDPGQGLRLIYYSQIVNDFQKGDIAEGYSVSREKKESFPLTVTSAQKNPTAFYLCASRPWTGTTRSNQPQHFGDGTRLSIL.

V is TRBV28 and J is TRBJ1-2; tentative D call: TRBD1 (6 bases). V was cut by 7 bases and J by 4 bases, with 25 bases left in between. The CDR3 has 17 amino acids. CDR1 is MDHEN, CDR2 SYDVKM, per germline. The CDR3 region has the DNA TGTGCCAGCACCCCCTTACAGGGTAGACTTAAAGTCTATGGCTACACCTTC. This codes for CASTPLQGRLKVYGYTF.

The chain employs TRBV7-3 and TRBJ2-7, with TRBD2 as a possible D gene (6 bases). The CDR3 sequence is 14 residues long. Germline V gene sequence: CDR1 SGHTA, CDR2 FQGTGA. Trimming removed 0 bases at V and 1 base at J, with 7 bases between. Written as DNA, the CDR3 is TGTGCCAGCAGCTTAACGGGAGGTTCCTACGAGCAGTACTTC. This codes for CASSLTGGSYEQYF.

The V call is TRBV5-5, the J call TRBJ2-7; 7 positions match TRBD1. In germline, CDR1 is SGHKS, CDR2 YYEKEE (reference sequence). The CDR3 has 14 amino acids. Trimming at V came to 10 bases and at J to 3 bases, leaving 13 bases not matched to a gene. The CDR3 region is CAGRQGWANYEQYF. The CDR3 bases are TGTGCCGGTCGACAGGGATGGGCAAACTACGAGCAGTACTTC. The full variable domain, completed using reference TRBV5-5 and TRBJ2-7, is DAGVTQSPTHLIKTRGQQVTLRCSPISGHKSVSWYQQVLGQGPQFIFQYYEKEERGRGNFPDRFSARQFPNYSSELNVNALLLGDSALYLCAGRQGWANYEQYFGPGTRLTVT.

In DNA form, the CDR3 reads TGTGCCAGCAGCGTCCGGTTTTTGGTCGGACACCCAAAACATGGAAACACCATATATTTT. Encoded protein: CASSVRFLVGHPKHGNTIYF. The chain is built from TRBV7-8 and TRBJ1-3; D perhaps matches TRBD1 (5 bases). Germline V CDR1 and CDR2: SGHVS, FQNEAQ. This CDR3 has 20 residues. V gave up 5 bases and J gave up 3 bases, with 29 bases separating them.

This clone was observed a handful of times. J is TRBJ2-5 and V is TRBV2; 9 bases are a match to TRBD1. This CDR3 is built from 15 residues. J gave up 4 bases and V 3 bases, and 6 bases lay outside the gene matches. Per germline, CDR1 SNHLY and CDR2 FYNNEI. This chain's CDR3 is CASSDKDRGAETQYF. For the CDR3, the DNA is TGTGCCAGCAGTGATAAGGACAGGGGAGCAGAGACCCAGTACTTC.

This clone was seen ten or more times. The chain combines TRBV5-1 with TRBJ1-5; D gene unclear. The V end lost 0 bases, the J end lost 6 bases, and 7 bases lay between the germline ends. CDR3 length: 13 residues. Germline values: CDR1 SGHRS, CDR2 YFSETQ. CDR3 residues: CASSLDLGQPQHF. CDR3 sequence (DNA): TGCGCCAGCAGCTTGGACTTAGGTCAGCCCCAGCATTTT.

This clone was counted a single time. The junction and the germline gene differ at one end; a read error may be behind it. The rearrangement uses TRBV29-1 and TRBJ2-7, with D possibly TRBD2 on 7 matching bases. The germline V gene encodes CDR1 SQVTM and CDR2 ANQGSEA. This CDR3 is built from 14 residues. The CDR3 bases are TGCAGCGTTGCGGGGGGCCAGGACTCCGACGAGCAGTACTTC. This encodes CSVAGGQDSDEQYF.

The chain is built from TRBV5-1 and TRBJ2-3; unclear D gene. Germline CDR1 and CDR2: SGHRS and YFSETQ. The CDR3 consists of 13 residues. V was cut by 2 bases and J by 4 bases, with 8 bases left in between. In nucleotides, the CDR3 is TGCGCCAGCAGCTTTGATAGTCCAGATACGCAGTATTTT. Translated: CASSFDSPDTQYF.

V usage is TRBV7-9 and J usage is TRBJ2-6; possibly TRBD2 for D (6 bases). CDR3 size: 19 residues. CDR1 and CDR2 from the germline V gene are SEHNR and FQNEAQ (reference sequence). The V gene lost 6 bases and the J gene lost 0 bases, with 21 bases spanning the gap. CDR3 in DNA: TGTGCCAGCAGGCGTTCGTCCGGGACTTTCAGCTCTGGGGCCAACGTCCTGACTTTC. Protein: CASRRSSGTFSSGANVLTF.

The gene calls are TRBV7-8 and TRBJ2-2; 8 bases map to TRBD2. CDR1 is SGHVS, CDR2 FQNEAQ, per germline. The CDR3 covers 17 residues. V shed 5 bases and J 3 bases; nucleotides not matched to a gene: 11. The CDR3 DNA sequence: TGTGCCAGCAGCCCTCGGGGGGGCGGGAAGCACACCGGGGAGCTGTTTTTT. This gives the protein CASSPRGGGKHTGELFF.

This chain links TRBV9 with TRBJ2-7; TRBD2 is a possible D gene (6 bases). The CDR3 loop spans 16 amino acids. V shed 4 bases and J shed 0 bases, with 17 bases lying between them. Germline values: CDR1 SGDLS, CDR2 YYNGEE. The CDR3 coding sequence is TGTGCCAGCAGCCCCAGCGGGCGCTTAAACTCCTACGAGCAGTACTTC. It is translated as CASSPSGRLNSYEQYF.

The genes are TRBV6-6 and TRBJ1-1, with TRBD1 as a possible D gene (6 bases). The V and J ends lost 0 bases and 5 bases respectively, with 10 bases between them. From germline, CDR1 is MNHNY and CDR2 SVGAGI (reference sequence). The CDR3 contains 14 residues. DNA of the CDR3: TGTGCCAGCAGTTACTCTACAGGGAGAACTGAAGCTTTCTTT. Its translation is CASSYSTGRTEAFF.

This chain uses TRBV6-6 with TRBJ2-1; D is perhaps TRBD2 (5 bases). V was cut by 5 bases and J by 11 bases, with 10 bases left in between. The CDR3 totals 11 residues. Looked up from germline, CDR1 is MNHNY and CDR2 is SVGAGI (reference sequence). In DNA, the CDR3 is TGTGCCAGCAGTCAACTAGTTAAGCAGTTCTTC. This gives the protein CASSQLVKQFF.